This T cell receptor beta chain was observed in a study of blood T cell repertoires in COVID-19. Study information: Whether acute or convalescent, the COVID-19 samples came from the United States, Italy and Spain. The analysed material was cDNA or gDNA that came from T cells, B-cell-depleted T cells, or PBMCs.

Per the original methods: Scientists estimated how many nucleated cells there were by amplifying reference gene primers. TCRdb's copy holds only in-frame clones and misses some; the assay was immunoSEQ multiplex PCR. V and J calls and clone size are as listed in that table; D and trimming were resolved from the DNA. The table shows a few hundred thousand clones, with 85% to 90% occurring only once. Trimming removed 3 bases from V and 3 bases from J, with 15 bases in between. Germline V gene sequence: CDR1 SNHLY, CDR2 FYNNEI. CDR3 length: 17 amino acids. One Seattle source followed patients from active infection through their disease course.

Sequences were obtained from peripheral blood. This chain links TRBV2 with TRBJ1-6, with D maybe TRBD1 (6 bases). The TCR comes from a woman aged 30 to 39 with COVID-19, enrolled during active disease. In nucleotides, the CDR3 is TGTGCCAGCAGTGAGGTCACAGGGCCGAGCTATAATTCACCCCTCCACTTT. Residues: CASSEVTGPSYNSPLHF.